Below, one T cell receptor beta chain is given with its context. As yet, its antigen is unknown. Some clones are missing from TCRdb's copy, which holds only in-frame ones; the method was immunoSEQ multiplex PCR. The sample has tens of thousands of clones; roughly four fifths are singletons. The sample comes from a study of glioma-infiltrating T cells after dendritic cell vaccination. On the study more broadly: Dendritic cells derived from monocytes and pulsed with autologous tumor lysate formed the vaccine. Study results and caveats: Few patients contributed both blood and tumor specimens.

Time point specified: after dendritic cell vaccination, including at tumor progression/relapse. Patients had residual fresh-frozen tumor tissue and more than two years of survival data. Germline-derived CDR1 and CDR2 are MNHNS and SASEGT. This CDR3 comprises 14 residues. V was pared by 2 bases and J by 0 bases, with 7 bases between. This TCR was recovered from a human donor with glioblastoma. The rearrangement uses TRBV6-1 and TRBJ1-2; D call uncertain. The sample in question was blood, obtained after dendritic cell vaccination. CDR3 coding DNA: TGTGCCAGCAGTGAATGGTCGGCTAACTATGGCTACACCTTC. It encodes CASSEWSANYGYTF.